These T cell receptor beta chains were read from a single sample in a study of Ad26.COV2.S vaccination and SARS-CoV-2 variants. The assay was immunoSEQ multiplex PCR, and TCRdb's table has in-frame clones only and misses some. The sample contains about 390,000 clones, roughly 90% of which appear only once. Sequencing used peripheral blood, obtained in a trial of Ad26.COV2.S vaccine versus placebo. The source is a person aged 18 to 65 who received the Ad26.COV2.S COVID-19 vaccine or a placebo. Each CDR3 is given with its conserved first and last residue. A D gene is named only where the DNA matches it firmly. A clone size is listed for some rows: how often the clone was seen (once, few, many), or a class if it is expanded.

d_gene: TRBD1; abundance: -; j_gene: TRBJ1-4; v_gene: TRBV5-1; CDR3aa: CASTRGTGNNEKLFF; CDR3nt: TGCGCCAGCACCCGAGGGACAGGGAATAATGAAAAACTGTTTTTT
d_gene: -; abundance: -; j_gene: TRBJ2-7; v_gene: TRBV6-1; CDR3aa: CASSEGTDFYEQYF; CDR3nt: TGTGCCAGCAGTGAAGGGACAGACTTCTACGAGCAGTACTTC
d_gene: -; abundance: -; j_gene: TRBJ1-5; v_gene: TRBV7-2; CDR3aa: CASGRDSNQPQHF; CDR3nt: TGTGCCAGCGGACGGGATAGCAATCAGCCCCAGCATTTT
d_gene: TRBD1; abundance: -; j_gene: TRBJ1-2; v_gene: TRBV27; CDR3aa: CASSYLGQNYGYTF; CDR3nt: TGTGCCAGCAGTTACTTGGGACAGAACTATGGCTACACCTTC
d_gene: TRBD2; abundance: -; j_gene: TRBJ2-7; v_gene: TRBV27; CDR3aa: CASSLAGLYEQYF; CDR3nt: TGTGCCAGCAGTCTGGCGGGACTATACGAGCAGTACTTC
d_gene: TRBD2; abundance: -; j_gene: TRBJ2-3; v_gene: TRBV7-9; CDR3aa: CASSLDLLAGGQGTQYF; CDR3nt: TGTGCCAGCAGCTTAGACCTGCTAGCGGGGGGGCAGGGTACGCAGTATTTT
d_gene: TRBD2; abundance: -; j_gene: TRBJ2-1; v_gene: TRBV7-9; CDR3aa: CASSSPLDRTSGGDEQFF; CDR3nt: TGTGCCAGCAGCTCCCCACTCGACAGGACTAGCGGGGGGGATGAGCAGTTCTTC
d_gene: -; abundance: -; j_gene: TRBJ2-7; v_gene: TRBV9; CDR3aa: CASSPTWASYEQYF; CDR3nt: TGTGCCAGCAGCCCTACCTGGGCCTCCTACGAGCAGTACTTC
d_gene: TRBD1; abundance: -; j_gene: TRBJ1-5; v_gene: TRBV7-6; CDR3aa: CASSLGQGASQPQHF; CDR3nt: TGTGCCAGCAGCTTAGGACAGGGGGCATCTCAGCCCCAGCATTTT
d_gene: TRBD1; abundance: -; j_gene: TRBJ1-4; v_gene: TRBV14; CDR3aa: CASSQTRGRSTNEKLFF; CDR3nt: TGTGCCAGCAGCCAAACAAGGGGGCGATCAACTAATGAAAAACTGTTTTTT
d_gene: -; abundance: -; j_gene: TRBJ1-1; v_gene: TRBV5-6; CDR3aa: CASSFLGEGGDTEAFF; CDR3nt: TGTGCCAGCAGTTTTCTTGGGGAGGGTGGAGACACTGAAGCTTTCTTT
d_gene: -; abundance: -; j_gene: TRBJ2-7; v_gene: TRBV6-5; CDR3aa: CASSRTVSREQYF; CDR3nt: TGTGCCAGCAGTAGGACCGTTTCGCGGGAGCAGTACTTC
d_gene: -; abundance: -; j_gene: TRBJ2-5; v_gene: TRBV24-1; CDR3aa: CATSSGAPETQYF; CDR3nt: TGTGCCACCAGTTCGGGGGCCCCTGAGACCCAGTACTTC
d_gene: TRBD1; abundance: -; j_gene: TRBJ1-1; v_gene: TRBV9; CDR3aa: CASRRMGEKGATEAFF; CDR3nt: TGTGCCAGCAGAAGAATGGGGGAAAAGGGGGCGACTGAAGCTTTCTTT
d_gene: -; abundance: -; j_gene: TRBJ1-1; v_gene: TRBV18; CDR3aa: CASSGTGGRGNTEAFF; CDR3nt: TGTGCCAGCTCAGGGACCGGGGGAAGGGGAAACACTGAAGCTTTCTTT
d_gene: TRBD1; abundance: once; j_gene: TRBJ2-7; v_gene: TRBV29-1; CDR3aa: CSVEDRVNEQYF; CDR3nt: TGCAGCGTCGAGGACAGGGTGAACGAGCAGTACTTC
d_gene: -; abundance: -; j_gene: TRBJ1-2; v_gene: TRBV20-1; CDR3aa: CSASGRRHGYTF; CDR3nt: TGCAGTGCTAGTGGTCGAAGGCATGGCTACACCTTC
d_gene: -; abundance: -; j_gene: TRBJ1-4; v_gene: TRBV21-1; CDR3aa: CASSNRGDGGSSTNEKLFF; CDR3nt: TGTGCCAGCAGCAACCGGGGCGATGGGGGGAGTTCAACTAATGAAAAACTGTTTTTT
d_gene: -; abundance: -; j_gene: TRBJ1-2; v_gene: TRBV27; CDR3aa: CASSPTRGSYGYTF; CDR3nt: TGTGCCAGCAGTCCAACCCGCGGGTCATATGGCTACACCTTC